A single TCR beta chain is shown here with its context. It lacks a known antigen. Nothing much larger sits one base from this clone, and base qualities are not available. This record comes from a study of beta chain features in type 1 diabetes (dated by TCRdb to between 2017 and 2018). Background on the whole study: Mean age, gender distribution, total cell number and subset yield were not different between patients and healthy donors. The study compared the TCRB repertoires of sorted circulating CD4+ T cell subsets in recently diagnosed type 1 diabetes patients with those in matched healthy donors. A total of 90 million to 130 million sorted cells were examined across all samples, and a strong correlation was observed between cell number per subset and RNA yield. Regulatory and stem cell-like memory subsets were isolated from only 8 patients and roughly eight healthy donors, whereas naive and central memory subsets came from all 30 or so donors.

From each donor, a single peripheral blood sample of around 0.12 L on average was drawn into heparinised tubes. A BD FACSAria II and a panel including CD45RO, CCR7, CD25, CD127, CD95 and CD27 were used to sort naive, central memory, regulatory and stem cell-like memory CD4+ T cells. Purity was above 95% for every sorted population. PBMCs were isolated immediately by Lymphoprep density gradient centrifugation and stained directly without culture. So that batch effects would be minimized, each experiment stained and sorted samples in pairs, pairing one healthy donor with one patient. Overall study outcomes, separate from this receptor: Shorter templates might have been favored by PCR, but patient and control samples were amplified and corrected together, so both groups would have been affected equally by any skew. Because cDNA rather than genomic DNA was sequenced, highly expressing activated cells could have been over-represented, although no difference in activation and CD3 levels was found between groups. Naive, central memory and regulatory TCRB repertoires appeared more similar among patients than among healthy donors. Patients with type 1 diabetes made fewer insertions and deleted more nucleotides at VDJ recombination sites, implying thymic rearrangement abnormalities. In all four CD4+ subsets, TCRB CDR3 length was moderately but significantly shorter in type 1 diabetes patients. Because small numbers of individuals were included in the HLA sub-analyses, any influence of HLA type on TCRB rearrangement was left unresolved.

All of the isolated RNA was reverse transcribed with the High Capacity cDNA Reverse Transcription Kit, so expressed TCRB transcripts were sequenced. Naive, central memory and regulatory T cell samples underwent deep immunoSEQ sequencing, averaging about 3.57 million total reads per sample. Sorted cells were lysed in RLT buffer, and RNA was extracted using DNase-treated RNeasy Micro or Mini kits according to cell number. To prevent cross-contamination, every cell subset was processed on its own, while patient and healthy donor samples were processed together. TCRB sequences were amplified from cDNA with the immunoSEQ multiplex PCR, producing 87-bp fragments spanning the CDR3 region. Amplicons were sequenced on the Illumina HiSeq platform. On the authors' methods: PCR bias was computationally corrected using synthetic template baselines, reads within Hamming distance 2 were collapsed, and singletons that could not be merged were discarded. Reads were aligned against IMGT so that V, D and J genes, CDR3 length and insertions or deletions at six rearrangement sites could be assigned. Within each subset, clonotype counts were normalized to sorted cell number, and only after that were true diversity and Gini coefficients computed with the tcR R package. The overlap coefficient, calculated on TCRB nucleotide sequences, was used to quantify repertoire sharing. Out-of-frame TCRB sequences from naive cells were analyzed as a proxy for the pre-selection repertoire. This immuneACCESS table, as held by TCRdb, lists in-frame sequences with V and J called but not all clones. Of the missing ones, under half trace to an unresolved V gene in checked studies; the others have no known cause. V and J calls and clone size are given by that table; D and trimming were obtained from the DNA. For this sample the table gives 350,000 to 450,000 clones, of which around 13% were detected only once. The biggest ten clones account for under 0.04% of the sample.

The CDR3 has 13 amino acids, counting the end cysteine and phenylalanine. Just CDR3 DNA is preserved here, 39 bases in frame from base 1. V loses 1 base, J loses 4 bases, and the germline ends lie 5 bases apart. The germline V gene supplies CDR1 MGHDK and CDR2 SYGVNS. This receptor was obtained from a man younger than 40 in good health. Sequenced sample: naive CD4+ T cells from blood. Sample cell subset or site, as interpreted from the label and publication: true naive CD4+ T cells. The V gene is TRBV25-1 and the J gene is TRBJ2-1; no D segment can be confidently identified. The CDR3 corresponds to CASSEFGYNEQFF. The nucleotides read TGTGCCAGCAGTGAATTTGGGTACAATGAGCAGTTCTTC.